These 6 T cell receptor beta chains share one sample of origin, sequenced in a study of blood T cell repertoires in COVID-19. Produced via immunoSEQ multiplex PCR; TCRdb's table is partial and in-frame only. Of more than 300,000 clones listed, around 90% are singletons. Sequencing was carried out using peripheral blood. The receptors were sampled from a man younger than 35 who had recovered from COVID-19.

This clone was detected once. CDR3 amino acids: CASSPDGTGEGGYTF. The CDR3 bases are TGTGCCAGCAGCCCAGACGGGACAGGCGAGGGCGGCTACACCTTC. The J gene is TRBJ1-2, the V gene TRBV7-8; the match to TRBD1 covers 8 bases. Per the germline V gene, CDR1 is SGHVS and CDR2 is FQNEAQ. V lost 5 bases to trimming and J lost 8 bases; unmatched junction nucleotides: 13. CDR3 length equals 15 residues.

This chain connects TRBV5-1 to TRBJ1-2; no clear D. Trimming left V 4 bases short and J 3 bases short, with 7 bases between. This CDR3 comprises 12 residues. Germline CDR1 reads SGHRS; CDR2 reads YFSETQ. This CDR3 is CASSRGDYGYTF. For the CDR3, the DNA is TGCGCCAGCAGCAGAGGAGACTATGGCTACACCTTC.

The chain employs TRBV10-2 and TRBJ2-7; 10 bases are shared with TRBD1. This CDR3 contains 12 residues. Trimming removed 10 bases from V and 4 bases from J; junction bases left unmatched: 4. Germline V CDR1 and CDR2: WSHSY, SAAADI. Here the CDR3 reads CATLGQGYEQYF. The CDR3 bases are TGCGCCACCCTGGGACAGGGGTACGAGCAGTACTTC.

The CDR3 spells CSVERVVRQETQYF. The DNA for the CDR3 is TGCAGCGTTGAGAGGGTGGTCCGCCAAGAGACCCAGTACTTC. The V and J genes are TRBV29-1 and TRBJ2-5, with D perhaps matching TRBD2 (5 bases). The V end lost 3 bases, the J end lost 1 base, and 12 bases lay between the germline ends. Germline values: CDR1 SQVTM, CDR2 ANQGSEA. CDR3 length equals 14 residues.

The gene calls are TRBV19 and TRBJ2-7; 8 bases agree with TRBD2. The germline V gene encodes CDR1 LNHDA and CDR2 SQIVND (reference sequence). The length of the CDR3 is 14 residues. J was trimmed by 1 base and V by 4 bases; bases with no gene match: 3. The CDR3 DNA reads TGTGCCAGTAGTACGCCGGGAGGGTCCTACGAGCAGTACTTC. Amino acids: CASSTPGGSYEQYF.

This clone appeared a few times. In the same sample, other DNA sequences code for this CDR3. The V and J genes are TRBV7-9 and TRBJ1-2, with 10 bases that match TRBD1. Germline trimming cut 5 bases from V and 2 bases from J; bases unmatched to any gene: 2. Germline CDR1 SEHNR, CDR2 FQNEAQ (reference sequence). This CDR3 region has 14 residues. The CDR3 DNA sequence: TGTGCCAGCAGCGCGGGACAGGGGAACTATGGCTACACCTTC. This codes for CASSAGQGNYGYTF. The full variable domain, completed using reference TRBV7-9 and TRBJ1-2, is DTGVSQNPRHKITKRGQNVTFRCDPISEHNRLYWYRQTLGQGPEFLTYFQNEAQLEKSRLLSDRFSAERPKGSFSTLEIQRTEQGDSAMYLCASSAGQGNYGYTFGSGTRLTVV.